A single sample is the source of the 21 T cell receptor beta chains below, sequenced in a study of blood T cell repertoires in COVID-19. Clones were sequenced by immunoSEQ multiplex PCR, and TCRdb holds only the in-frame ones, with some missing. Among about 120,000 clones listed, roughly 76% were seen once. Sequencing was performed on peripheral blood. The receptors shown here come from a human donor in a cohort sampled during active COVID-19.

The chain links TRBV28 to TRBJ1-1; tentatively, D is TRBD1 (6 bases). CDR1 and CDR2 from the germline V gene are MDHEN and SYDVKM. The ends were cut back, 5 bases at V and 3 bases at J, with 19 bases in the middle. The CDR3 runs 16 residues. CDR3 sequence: CASSPDRWQGYTEAFF. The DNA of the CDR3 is TGTGCCAGCAGTCCAGATCGATGGCAGGGGTACACTGAAGCTTTCTTT. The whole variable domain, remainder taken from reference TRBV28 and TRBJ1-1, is DVKVTQSSRYLVKRTGEKVFLECVQDMDHENMFWYRQDPGLGLRLIYFSYDVKMKEKGDIPEGYSVSREKKERFSLILESASTNQTSMYLCASSPDRWQGYTEAFFGQGTRLTVV.

The CDR3 DNA reads TGTGCCAGCAGCTTAGACGGAGACCTCTTATGGCAGTACTTC. Translation gives CASSLDGDLLWQYF. V and J are TRBV7-2 and TRBJ2-7; D call uncertain. Trimming stripped 1 base from V and 9 bases from J, with 16 bases between. Per germline, CDR1 SGHTA and CDR2 FQGNSA. This CDR3 comprises 14 residues.

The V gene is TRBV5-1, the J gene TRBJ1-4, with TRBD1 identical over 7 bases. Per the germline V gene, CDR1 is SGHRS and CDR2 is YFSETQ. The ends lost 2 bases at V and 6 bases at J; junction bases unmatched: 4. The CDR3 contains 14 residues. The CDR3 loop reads CASSLITGDEKLFF. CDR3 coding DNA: TGCGCCAGCAGCTTAATCACAGGGGATGAAAAACTGTTTTTT. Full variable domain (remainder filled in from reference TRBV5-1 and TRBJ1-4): KAGVTQTPRYLIKTRGQQVTLSCSPISGHRSVSWYQQTPGQGLQFLFEYFSETQRNKGNFPGRFSGRQFSNSRSEMNVSTLELGDSALYLCASSLITGDEKLFFGSGTQLSVL.

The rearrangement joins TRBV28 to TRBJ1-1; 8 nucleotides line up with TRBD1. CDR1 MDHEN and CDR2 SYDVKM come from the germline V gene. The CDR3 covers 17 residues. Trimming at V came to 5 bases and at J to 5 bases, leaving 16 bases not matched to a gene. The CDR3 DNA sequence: TGTGCCAGCAGTCCTTTTTTTACCGGGACAGGACGAACTGAAGCTTTCTTT. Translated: CASSPFFTGTGRTEAFF. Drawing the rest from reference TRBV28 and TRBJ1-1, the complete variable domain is DVKVTQSSRYLVKRTGEKVFLECVQDMDHENMFWYRQDPGLGLRLIYFSYDVKMKEKGDIPEGYSVSREKKERFSLILESASTNQTSMYLCASSPFFTGTGRTEAFFGQGTRLTVV.

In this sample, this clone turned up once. In nucleotides, the CDR3 is TGCGCCAGCAGCCAAGAGCCCACTGGGGCCAACGTCCTGACTTTC. Its translation is CASSQEPTGANVLTF. This chain joins TRBV5-1 and TRBJ2-6; D unclear. Germline CDR1 is SGHRS and CDR2 is YFSETQ. Trimming left V 4 bases short and J 2 bases short, with 10 bases between. The CDR3 is 15 residues long. The variable domain in full, with the rest retrieved from reference TRBV5-1 and TRBJ2-6, is KAGVTQTPRYLIKTRGQQVTLSCSPISGHRSVSWYQQTPGQGLQFLFEYFSETQRNKGNFPGRFSGRQFSNSRSEMNVSTLELGDSALYLCASSQEPTGANVLTFGAGSRLTVL.

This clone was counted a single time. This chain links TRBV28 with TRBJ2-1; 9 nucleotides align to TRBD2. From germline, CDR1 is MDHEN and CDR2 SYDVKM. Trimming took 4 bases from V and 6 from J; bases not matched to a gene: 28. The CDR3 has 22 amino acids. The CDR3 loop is CASSYRRQHPSAGGAVLNEQFF. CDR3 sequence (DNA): TGTGCCAGCAGTTATCGCCGTCAACACCCTTCAGCGGGGGGCGCCGTGCTCAATGAGCAGTTCTTC.

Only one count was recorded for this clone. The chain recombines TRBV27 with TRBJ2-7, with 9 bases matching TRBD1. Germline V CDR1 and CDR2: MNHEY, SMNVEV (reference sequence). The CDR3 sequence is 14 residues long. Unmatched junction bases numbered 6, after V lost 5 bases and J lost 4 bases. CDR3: CASSLRDREYEQYF. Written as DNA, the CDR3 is TGTGCCAGCAGTCTCCGGGACAGGGAATACGAGCAGTACTTC.

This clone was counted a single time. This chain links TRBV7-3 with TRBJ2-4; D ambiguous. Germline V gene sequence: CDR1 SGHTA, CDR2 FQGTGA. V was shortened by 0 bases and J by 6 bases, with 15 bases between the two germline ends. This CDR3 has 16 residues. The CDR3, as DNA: TGTGCCAGCAGCTTAACAGTAGGTTTAGCCGGAAACATTCAGTACTTC. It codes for CASSLTVGLAGNIQYF.

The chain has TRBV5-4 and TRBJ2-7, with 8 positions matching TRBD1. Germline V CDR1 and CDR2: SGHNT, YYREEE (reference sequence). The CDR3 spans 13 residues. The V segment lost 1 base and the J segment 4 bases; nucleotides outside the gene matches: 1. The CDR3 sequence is CASSLNRGYEQYF. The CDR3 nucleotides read TGTGCCAGCAGCTTGAACAGGGGGTACGAGCAGTACTTC.

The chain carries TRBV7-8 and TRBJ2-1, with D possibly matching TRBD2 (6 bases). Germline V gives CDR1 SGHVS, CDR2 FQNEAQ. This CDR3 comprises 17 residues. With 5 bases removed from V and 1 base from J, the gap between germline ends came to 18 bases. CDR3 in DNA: TGTGCCAGCAGCGGGCCAGAATCTCGGGGGTCCTACAATGAGCAGTTCTTC. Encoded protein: CASSGPESRGSYNEQFF. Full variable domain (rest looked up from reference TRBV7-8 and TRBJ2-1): GAGVSQSPRYKVAKRGQDVALRCDPISGHVSLFWYQQALGQGPEFLTYFQNEAQLDKSGLPSDRFFAERPEGSVSTLKIQRTQQEDSAVYLCASSGPESRGSYNEQFFGPGTRLTVL.

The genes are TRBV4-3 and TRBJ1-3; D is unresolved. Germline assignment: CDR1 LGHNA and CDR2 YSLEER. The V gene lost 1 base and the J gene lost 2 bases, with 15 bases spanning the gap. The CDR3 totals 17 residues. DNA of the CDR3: TGCGCCAGCAGCCAAGGAATCGAGGGTTGGGCTGGAAACACCATATATTTT. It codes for CASSQGIEGWAGNTIYF.

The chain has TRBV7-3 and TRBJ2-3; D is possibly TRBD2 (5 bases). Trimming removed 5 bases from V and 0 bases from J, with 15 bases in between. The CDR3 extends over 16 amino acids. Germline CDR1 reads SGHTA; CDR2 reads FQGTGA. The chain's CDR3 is CASSTSGTTSTDTQYF. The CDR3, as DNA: TGTGCCAGCAGCACCAGCGGAACCACTAGCACAGATACGCAGTATTTT. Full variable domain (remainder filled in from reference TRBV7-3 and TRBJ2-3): GAGVSQTPSNKVTEKGKYVELRCDPISGHTALYWYRQSLGQGPEFLIYFQGTGAADDSGLPNDRFFAVRPEGSVSTLKIQRTERGDSAVYLCASSTSGTTSTDTQYFGPGTRLTVL.

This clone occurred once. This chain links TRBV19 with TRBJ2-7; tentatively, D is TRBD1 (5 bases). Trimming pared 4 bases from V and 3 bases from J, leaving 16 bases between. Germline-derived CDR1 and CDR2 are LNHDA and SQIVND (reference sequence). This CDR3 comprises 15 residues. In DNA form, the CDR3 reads TGTGCCAGTAGTAACGCATTGACAGCCCGCTACGAGCAGTACTTC. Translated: CASSNALTARYEQYF.

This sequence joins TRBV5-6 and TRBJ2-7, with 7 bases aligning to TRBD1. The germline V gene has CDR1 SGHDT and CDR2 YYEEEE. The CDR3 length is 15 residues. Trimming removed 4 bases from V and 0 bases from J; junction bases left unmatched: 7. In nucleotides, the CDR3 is TGTGCCAGCAGCCTTCGCAGGGGGACCTCCTACGAGCAGTACTTC. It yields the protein CASSLRRGTSYEQYF. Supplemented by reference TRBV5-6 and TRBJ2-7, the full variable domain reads DAGVTQSPTHLIKTRGQQVTLRCSPKSGHDTVSWYQQALGQGPQFIFQYYEEEERQRGNFPDRFSGHQFPNYSSELNVNALLLGDSALYLCASSLRRGTSYEQYFGPGTRLTVT.

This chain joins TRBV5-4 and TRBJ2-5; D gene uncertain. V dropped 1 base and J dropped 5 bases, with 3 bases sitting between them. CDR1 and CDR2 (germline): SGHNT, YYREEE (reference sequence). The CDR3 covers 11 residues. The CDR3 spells CASSLYETQYF. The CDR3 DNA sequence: TGTGCCAGCAGCTTGTATGAGACCCAGTACTTC. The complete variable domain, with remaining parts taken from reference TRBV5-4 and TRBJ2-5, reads ETGVTQSPTHLIKTRGQQVTLRCSSQSGHNTVSWYQQALGQGPQFIFQYYREEENGRGNFPPRFSGLQFPNYSSELNVNALELDDSALYLCASSLYETQYFGPGTRLLVL.

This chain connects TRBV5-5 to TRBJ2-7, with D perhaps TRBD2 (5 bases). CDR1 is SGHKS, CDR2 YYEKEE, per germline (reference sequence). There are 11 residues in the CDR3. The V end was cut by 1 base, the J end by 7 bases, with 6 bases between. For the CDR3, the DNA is TGTGCCAGCAGCTTGTCGGGGGAGCAGTACTTC. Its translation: CASSLSGEQYF.

This CDR3 is CAWSAPQGPRSSGANVLTF. CDR3 in DNA: TGTGCCTGGAGTGCCCCACAGGGCCCTCGAAGCTCTGGGGCCAACGTCCTGACTTTC. The rearrangement joins TRBV30 to TRBJ2-6; D is possibly TRBD1 (6 bases). Germline CDR1 reads GTSNPN; CDR2 reads SVGIG (reference sequence). The CDR3 covers 19 residues. V dropped 1 base and J dropped 0 bases, with 19 bases sitting between them.

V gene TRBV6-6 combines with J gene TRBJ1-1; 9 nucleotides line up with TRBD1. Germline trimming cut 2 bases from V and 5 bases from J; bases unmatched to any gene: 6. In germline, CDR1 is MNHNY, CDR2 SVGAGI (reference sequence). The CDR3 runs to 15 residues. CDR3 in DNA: TGTGCCAGCAGTTACCAGGACAGGGGCAGGACTGAAGCTTTCTTT. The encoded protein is CASSYQDRGRTEAFF.

In DNA, the CDR3 is TGTGCCAGCAGTTTGACGGGACTAGCGGGGGTGAGCTCCTACAATGAGCAGTTCTTC. This translates into CASSLTGLAGVSSYNEQFF. The chain combines TRBV5-5 with TRBJ2-1; 14 nucleotides align to TRBD2. Per germline, CDR1 SGHKS and CDR2 YYEKEE (reference sequence). Trimming cost V 5 bases and J 0 bases; bases outside gene matches: 10. The CDR3 is 19 amino acids.

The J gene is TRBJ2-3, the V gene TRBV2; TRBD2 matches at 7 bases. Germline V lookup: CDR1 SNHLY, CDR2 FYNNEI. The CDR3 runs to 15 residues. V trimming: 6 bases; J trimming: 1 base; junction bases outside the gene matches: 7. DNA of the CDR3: TGTGCCAGCAGGAGGGGCGGGAGTGGCACAGATACGCAGTATTTT. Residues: CASRRGGSGTDTQYF.

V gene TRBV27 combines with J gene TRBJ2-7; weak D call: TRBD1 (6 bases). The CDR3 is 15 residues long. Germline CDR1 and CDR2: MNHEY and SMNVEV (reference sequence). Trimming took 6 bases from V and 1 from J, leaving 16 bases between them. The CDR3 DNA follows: TGTGCCAGCAGATCTAAACTAACAGGGTCCTACGAGCAGTACTTC. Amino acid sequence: CASRSKLTGSYEQYF.